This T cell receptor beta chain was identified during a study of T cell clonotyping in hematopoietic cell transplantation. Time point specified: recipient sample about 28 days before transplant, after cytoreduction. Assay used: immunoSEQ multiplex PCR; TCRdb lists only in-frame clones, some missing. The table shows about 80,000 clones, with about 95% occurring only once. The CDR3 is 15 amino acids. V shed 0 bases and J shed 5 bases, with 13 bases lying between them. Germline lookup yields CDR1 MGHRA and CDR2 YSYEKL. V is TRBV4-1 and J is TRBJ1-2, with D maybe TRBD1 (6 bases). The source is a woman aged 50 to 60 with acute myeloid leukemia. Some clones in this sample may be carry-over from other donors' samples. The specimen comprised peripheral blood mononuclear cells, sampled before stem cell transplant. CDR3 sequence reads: CASSQDHRVVYGYTF. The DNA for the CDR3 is TGCGCCAGCAGCCAAGACCACAGGGTAGTTTATGGCTACACCTTC.